This T cell receptor beta chain was documented in a study of blood T cells in healthy people across ages. Broader study findings: Diversity estimates from one million T cells were considered underestimates.

Primed by a sample-barcoded 5' primer and a J-beta primer mix, a second PCR proceeded for roughly 6 to 12 cycles. TCRdb processed the 5' RACE reads anew with MiXCR; each CDR3 protein has one entry. The sample records 1.2 million to 1.5 million distinct CDR3 sequences, 55% to 75% being singletons. The germline V and J ends were trimmed by 4 bases and 0 bases, with 11 bases remaining between them. CDR3 length: 14 residues. Per germline, CDR1 SGHRS and CDR2 YFSETQ. Worth noting for this clonotype: What it binds is not known.

The rearrangement uses TRBV5-1 and TRBJ2-7, with D uncertain. The sample consisted of blood. The receptor was derived from a man in his late teens or twenties in good health. The CDR3 reads CASSQNGDSYEQYF. The CDR3 nucleotides are TGCGCCAGCAGCCAGAATGGGGACTCCTACGAGCAGTACTTC.